A selection of T cell receptor beta chains follows, all from one sample in a study of T cell responses to AZD1222 COVID-19 vaccine. TCRdb's copy holds only in-frame clones and misses some; the assay was immunoSEQ multiplex PCR. Of around 200,000 clones in the sample, about 90% were seen once. The input for sequencing was peripheral blood, taken on day 0 of AZD1222 vaccination. The receptors stem from an adult in good health. The conserved cysteine and the conserved F or W are not part of the CDR3 here. The size entry is marked missing in some rows and otherwise reads once, few, many or a size class.

TRBV7-9 13 NA ASGLAGVNTGELF
TRBV7-3 11 NA ASSLVTGTEAF
TRBV19 13 few ASSRRIDFGNTIY
TRBV14 12 NA ASSQFQGTDTQY
TRBV12-3/TRBV12-4 11 NA ASTAGGFSEAF
TRBV5-6 16 NA ASTSWGRGGRVQETQY
TRBV6-2/TRBV6-3 13 NA ASSYSYAGNTEAF
TRBV30 16 NA AWRGRGQGPGGGSPLH
TRBV29-1 12 NA SVLSQGGNQPQH
TRBV9 11 NA ASSVDIQETQY
TRBV28 12 NA ASSPPVSYNEQF
TRBV10-3 10 NA ASSIGGETQY
TRBV9 12 NA ASSVGEGFTEAF
TRBV19 15 NA ASSQKRRSSMNTEAF
TRBV28 11 NA AVGTNILYGYT
TRBV6-5 12 NA ASIWDRRNSPLH
TRBV28 12 NA ASSPDPWNQPQH
TRBV5-1 10 NA ASRGGYNEQF
TRBV5-1 12 NA ASSLAVGVETQY
TRBV30 11 NA AANRVGGNTIY
TRBV11-2 15 NA ASSLVGQAWAYTEAF
TRBV11-1 11 NA ASSLASGAEQY
TRBV5-1 11 NA ASTTTWQETQY
TRBV25-1 13 NA ASRPWGGQGRGYT